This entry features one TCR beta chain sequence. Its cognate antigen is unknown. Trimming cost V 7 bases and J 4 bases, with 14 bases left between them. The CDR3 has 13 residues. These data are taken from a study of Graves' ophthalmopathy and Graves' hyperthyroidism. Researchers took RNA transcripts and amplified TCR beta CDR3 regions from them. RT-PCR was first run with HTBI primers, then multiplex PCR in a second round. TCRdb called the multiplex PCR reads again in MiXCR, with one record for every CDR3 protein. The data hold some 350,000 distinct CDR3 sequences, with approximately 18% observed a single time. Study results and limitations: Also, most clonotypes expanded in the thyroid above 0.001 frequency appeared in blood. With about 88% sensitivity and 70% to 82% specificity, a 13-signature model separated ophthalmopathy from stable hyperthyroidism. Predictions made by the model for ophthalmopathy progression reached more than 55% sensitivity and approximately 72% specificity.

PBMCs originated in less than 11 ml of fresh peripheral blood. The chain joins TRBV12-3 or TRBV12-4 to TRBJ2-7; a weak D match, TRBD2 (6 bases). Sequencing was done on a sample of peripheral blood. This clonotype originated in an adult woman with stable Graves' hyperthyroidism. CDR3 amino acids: CASTLRGTYEQYF. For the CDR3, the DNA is TGTGCCAGCACCCTCCGAGGGACTTACGAGCAGTACTTC.